The 3 T cell receptor beta chains listed next were all sequenced from one sample in a study of OX40 agonist ivuxolimab in advanced cancers. TCRdb's table, derived via immunoSEQ multiplex PCR, lists solely in-frame clones and lacks some. Here the sample spans about 70,000 clones, over 65% being singletons. Sequenced here: CD4+ or CD8+ T cells sorted from blood, sampled in a trial of the OX40 agonist ivuxolimab. The receptors originated from an adult with an advanced solid tumor such as melanoma, head and neck, liver or kidney cancer.

This chain uses TRBV2 with TRBJ2-1; TRBD2 matches at 8 bases. With 8 bases clipped from V and 6 bases from J, the junction kept 3 bases outside the gene matches. The CDR3 totals 12 residues. The germline gives CDR1 SNHLY, CDR2 FYNNEI. The CDR3 DNA is TGTGCCAGCGCGGGACTAGTCAATGAGCAGTTCTTC. Translating it yields CASAGLVNEQFF.

The chain has TRBV5-1 and TRBJ2-5, with D maybe TRBD1 (6 bases). The CDR3 contains 13 residues. Germline CDR1 is SGHRS and CDR2 is YFSETQ. Trimming removed 2 bases at V and 4 bases at J, with 9 bases between. CDR3 sequence: CASSFDRLETQYF. Written as DNA, the CDR3 is TGCGCCAGCAGCTTTGACAGGCTAGAGACCCAGTACTTC. Complete variable domain (other parts from reference TRBV5-1 and TRBJ2-5): KAGVTQTPRYLIKTRGQQVTLSCSPISGHRSVSWYQQTPGQGLQFLFEYFSETQRNKGNFPGRFSGRQFSNSRSEMNVSTLELGDSALYLCASSFDRLETQYFGPGTRLLVL.

The CDR3 DNA follows: TGTGCCAGCAAGGGTGCGGGGTCCATGAATGAGCAGTTCTTC. Translated, it gives CASKGAGSMNEQFF. The chain carries TRBV28 and TRBJ2-1; D possibly corresponds to TRBD2 (6 bases). CDR3 length: 14 residues. CDR1 is MDHEN, CDR2 SYDVKM, per germline. Trimming took off 7 bases at V and 7 bases at J, with 17 bases between the two ends.